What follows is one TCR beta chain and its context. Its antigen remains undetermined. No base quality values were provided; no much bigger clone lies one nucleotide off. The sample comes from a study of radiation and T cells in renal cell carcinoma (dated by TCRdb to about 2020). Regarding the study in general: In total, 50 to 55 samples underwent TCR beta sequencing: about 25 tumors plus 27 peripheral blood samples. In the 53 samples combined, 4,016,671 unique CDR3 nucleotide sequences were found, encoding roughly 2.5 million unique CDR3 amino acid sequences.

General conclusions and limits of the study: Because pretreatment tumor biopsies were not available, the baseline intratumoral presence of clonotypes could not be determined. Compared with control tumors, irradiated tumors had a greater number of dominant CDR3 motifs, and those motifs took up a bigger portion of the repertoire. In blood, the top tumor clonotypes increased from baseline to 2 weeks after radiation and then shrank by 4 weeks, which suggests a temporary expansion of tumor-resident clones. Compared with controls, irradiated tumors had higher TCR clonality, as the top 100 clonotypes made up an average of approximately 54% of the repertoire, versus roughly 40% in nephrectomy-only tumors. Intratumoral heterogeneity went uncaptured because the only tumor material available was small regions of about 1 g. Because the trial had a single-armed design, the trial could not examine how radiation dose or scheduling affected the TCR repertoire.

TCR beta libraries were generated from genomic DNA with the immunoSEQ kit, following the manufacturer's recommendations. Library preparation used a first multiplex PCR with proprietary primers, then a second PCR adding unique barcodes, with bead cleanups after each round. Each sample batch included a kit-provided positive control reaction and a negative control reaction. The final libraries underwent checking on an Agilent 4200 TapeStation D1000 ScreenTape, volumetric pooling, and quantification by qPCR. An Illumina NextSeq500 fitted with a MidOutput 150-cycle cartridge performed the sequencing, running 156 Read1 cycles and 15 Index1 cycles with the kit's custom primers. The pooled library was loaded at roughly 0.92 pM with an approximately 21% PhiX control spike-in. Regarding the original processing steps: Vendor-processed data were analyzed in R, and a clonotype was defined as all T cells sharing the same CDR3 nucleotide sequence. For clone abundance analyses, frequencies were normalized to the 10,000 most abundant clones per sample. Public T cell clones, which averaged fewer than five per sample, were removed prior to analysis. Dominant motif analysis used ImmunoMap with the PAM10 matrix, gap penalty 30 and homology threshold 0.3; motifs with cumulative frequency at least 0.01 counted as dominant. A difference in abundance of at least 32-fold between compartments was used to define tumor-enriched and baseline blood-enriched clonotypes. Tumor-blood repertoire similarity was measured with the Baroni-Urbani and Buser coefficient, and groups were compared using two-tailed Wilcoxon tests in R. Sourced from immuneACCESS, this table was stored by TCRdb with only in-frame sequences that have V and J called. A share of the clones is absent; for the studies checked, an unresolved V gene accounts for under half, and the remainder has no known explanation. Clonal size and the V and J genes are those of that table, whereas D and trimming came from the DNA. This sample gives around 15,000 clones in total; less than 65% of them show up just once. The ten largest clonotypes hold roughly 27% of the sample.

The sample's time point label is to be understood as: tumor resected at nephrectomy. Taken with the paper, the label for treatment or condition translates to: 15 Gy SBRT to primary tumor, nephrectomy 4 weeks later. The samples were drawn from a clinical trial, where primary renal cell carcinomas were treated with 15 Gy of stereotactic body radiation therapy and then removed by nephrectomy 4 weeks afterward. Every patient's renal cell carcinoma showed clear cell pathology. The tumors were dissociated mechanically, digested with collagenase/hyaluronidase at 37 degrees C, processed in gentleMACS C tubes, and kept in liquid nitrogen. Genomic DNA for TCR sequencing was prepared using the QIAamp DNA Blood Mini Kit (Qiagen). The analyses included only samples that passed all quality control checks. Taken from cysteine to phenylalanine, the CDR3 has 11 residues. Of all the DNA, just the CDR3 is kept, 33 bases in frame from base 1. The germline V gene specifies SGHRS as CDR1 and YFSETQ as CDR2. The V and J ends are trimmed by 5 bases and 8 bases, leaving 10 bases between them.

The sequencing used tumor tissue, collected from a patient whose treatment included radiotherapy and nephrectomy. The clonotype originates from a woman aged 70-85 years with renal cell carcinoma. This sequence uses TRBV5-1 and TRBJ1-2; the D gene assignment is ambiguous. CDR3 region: CASSYEGGYTF. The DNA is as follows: TGCGCCAGCAGTTACGAAGGCGGCTACACCTTC.